This note documents a single TCR beta chain sequence. This specimen belongs to a study of blood T cell repertoires in COVID-19. At the level of the study: Spain, Italy and the United States supplied samples that represented acute and convalescent COVID-19.

This CDR3 has 13 residues. The germline V and J ends were trimmed by 6 bases and 4 bases, with 12 bases remaining between them. Germline V gene data show CDR1 as LNHDA and CDR2 as SQIVND (reference sequence). Donors were grouped by their self-reported clinical history. The recovered donors of Cohort 3 showed two negative PCRs, clearance, or symptom resolution. Profiled with immunoSEQ multiplex PCR; TCRdb holds only in-frame clones, not every one. The sample lists some 300,000 clones, under 90% occurring once. The clonotype was recovered from a woman in her thirties or forties who had recovered from COVID-19. This chain links TRBV19 with TRBJ1-1; maybe TRBD1 (6 bases). Material for sequencing was PBMCs or T cells enriched from blood (not recorded which). CDR3 sequence: CASSQGRGTEAFF. In nucleotides, the CDR3 is TGTGCCAGTAGCCAGGGCAGGGGCACTGAAGCTTTCTTT. The whole variable domain, filled in from reference TRBV19 and TRBJ1-1, reads DGGITQSPKYLFRKEGQNVTLSCEQNLNHDAMYWYRQDPGQGLRLIYYSQIVNDFQKGDIAEGYSVSREKKESFPLTVTSAQKNPTAFYLCASSQGRGTEAFFGQGTRLTVV.